The clone carrying this TCR beta chain was recorded a few times. The germline V gene has CDR1 SGHDN and CDR2 FVKESK. V shed 2 bases and J shed 7 bases, with 12 bases lying between them. This CDR3 comprises 15 residues. MiXCR was run by TCRdb on the reads, yielding one entry per CDR3 protein. The sample lists around 170,000 distinct CDR3 sequences; around an eighth were seen once. This record belongs to a study of T cell repertoires in cytomegalovirus infection. Study as a whole: Evidence of both CMV infection and a matching HLA type came from public TCR beta signatures.

Specimen: PBMCs. The J gene is TRBJ1-6, the V gene TRBV14, with D possibly being TRBD1 (6 bases). The sequence was collected from a human donor in good health (CMV status not recorded). Some clones in this sample may be carry-over from other donors' samples. The CDR3 DNA is TGTGCCAGCAGCCAAACAGGGCCGGTAAATTCACCCCTCCACTTT. Amino acids: CASSQTGPVNSPLHF.